This T cell receptor beta chain appears in the sequencing data of a study of blood T cells in healthy people across ages. Overall study: Capture via template switching afforded approximately one barcoded beta molecule per two T cells.

The CDR3 consists of 13 residues. With 0 bases removed from V and 3 bases from J, the gap between germline ends came to 5 bases. Germline V gene data show CDR1 as MGHRA and CDR2 as YSYEKL. Through a sample-barcoded 5' primer and a J-beta primer mix, a second PCR was run for roughly 7 to 12 cycles. MiXCR, applied by TCRdb to the 5' RACE reads, yields one record per CDR3 protein. The sample shows approximately 810,000 distinct CDR3 sequences, about 30% of them seen only once. The table lists this clonotype with a few counts. This chain connects TRBV4-1 to TRBJ1-2; no clear D. This receptor was taken from a woman older than 75 in good health. The sample comprised blood. The CDR3 reads CASSQDPDYGYTF. The CDR3 nucleotides are TGCGCCAGCAGCCAAGATCCGGACTATGGCTACACCTTC.